Listed here are 8 T cell receptor beta chains from one sample, sequenced in a study of blood T cells in healthy people across ages. A J-beta primer mix and a sample-barcoded 5' primer were used in a second PCR of about 7 to 12 cycles. MiXCR, applied by TCRdb to the 5' RACE reads, yields one record per CDR3 protein. This table holds approximately 850,000 distinct CDR3 sequences, approximately 48% found once. Input material: blood. The receptors here all came from a man aged 55 to 70 in good health.

This sequence joins TRBV6-5 and TRBJ1-1, with D uncertain. Trimming cost V 4 bases and J 0 bases, with 18 bases left between them. Germline loops: CDR1 MNHEY, CDR2 SVGAGI. This CDR3 has 17 residues. Written as DNA, the CDR3 is TGTGCCAGCAGTTCCTTGATGAGGAGGCAAATGAACACTGAAGCTTTCTTT. This sequence encodes CASSSLMRRQMNTEAFF.

The V call is TRBV11-2, the J call TRBJ1-1; 8 positions match TRBD1. From germline, CDR1 is SGHAT and CDR2 FQNNGV. V shed 5 bases and J 8 bases; nucleotides not matched to a gene: 10. The CDR3 length is 14 residues. The CDR3 loop reads CASSPGTGHPEAFF. As DNA, the CDR3 is TGTGCCAGCAGCCCAGGGACAGGCCACCCCGAAGCTTTCTTT.

CDR3 amino acids: CASSPGPEQYF. The CDR3 nucleotides are TGCGCCAGCAGCCCAGGTCCCGAGCAGTACTTC. The V gene is TRBV10-2, the J gene TRBJ2-7; D unresolved. The CDR3 has 11 residues. Germline CDR1 is WSHSY and CDR2 is SAAADI. The V and J ends lost 6 bases and 6 bases respectively, with 9 bases between them.

Only one count was recorded for this clonotype. One end of the junction is discordant with germline, which a read error may explain. The chain carries TRBV29-1 and TRBJ2-5, with 9 nucleotides matching TRBD2. Germline CDR1 and CDR2: SQVTM and ANQGSEA. CDR3 length: 13 residues. The CDR3 is CSVLTSGQETRYF. Written as DNA, the CDR3 is TGCAGCGTCCTGACTAGCGGCCAAGAGACCCGGTACTTC.

The chain links TRBV12-3 or TRBV12-4 to TRBJ1-1; TRBD1 matches at 9 bases. The CDR3 totals 14 residues. V lost 6 bases and J lost 5; bases outside the gene matches: 7. The CDR3 reads CASRDRGFPTEAFF. In DNA form, the CDR3 reads TGTGCCAGCAGGGACAGGGGTTTCCCGACTGAAGCTTTCTTT.

This rearrangement joins TRBV7-2 to TRBJ1-2, with 10 bases aligning to TRBD1. The CDR3 spans 15 residues. Germline trimming cut 5 bases from V and 3 bases from J; bases unmatched to any gene: 6. Per germline, CDR1 SGHTA and CDR2 FQGNSA. Here the CDR3 DNA reads TGTGCCAGCAGCATAGACAGGGGGCAGTACTATGGCTACACCTTC. Translating gives CASSIDRGQYYGYTF.

V and J are TRBV6-1 and TRBJ1-2; 8 positions match TRBD1. Per germline, CDR1 MNHNS and CDR2 SASEGT. J was trimmed by 7 bases and V by 3 bases; bases with no gene match: 10. This CDR3 contains 15 residues. In DNA form, the CDR3 reads TGTGCCAGCAGTGAGTTGACAGGGGAACTCTCTGGCTACACCTTC. Translation: CASSELTGELSGYTF.

The rearrangement links TRBV29-1 to TRBJ2-5, with 7 bases fitting TRBD2. In germline, CDR1 is SQVTM, CDR2 ANQGSEA. The CDR3 spans 15 residues. V shed 1 base and J 4 bases; nucleotides not matched to a gene: 9. CDR3 coding DNA: TGCAGCGTTGAAGCCTTTGGTGGGAGGGGAGAGACCCAGTACTTC. Its translation is CSVEAFGGRGETQYF.